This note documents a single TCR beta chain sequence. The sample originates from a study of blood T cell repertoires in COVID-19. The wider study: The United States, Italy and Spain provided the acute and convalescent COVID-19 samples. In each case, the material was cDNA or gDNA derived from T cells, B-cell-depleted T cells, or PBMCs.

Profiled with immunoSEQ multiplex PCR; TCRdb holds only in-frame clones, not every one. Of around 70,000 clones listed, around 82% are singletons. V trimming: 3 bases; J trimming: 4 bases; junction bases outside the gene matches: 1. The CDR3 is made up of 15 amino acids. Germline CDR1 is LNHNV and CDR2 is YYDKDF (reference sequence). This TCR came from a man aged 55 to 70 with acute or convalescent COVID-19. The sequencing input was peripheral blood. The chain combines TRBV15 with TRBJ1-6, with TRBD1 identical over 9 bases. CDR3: CATSRGQGYNSPLHF. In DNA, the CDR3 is TGTGCCACCAGCAGGGGACAGGGATATAATTCACCCCTCCACTTT.